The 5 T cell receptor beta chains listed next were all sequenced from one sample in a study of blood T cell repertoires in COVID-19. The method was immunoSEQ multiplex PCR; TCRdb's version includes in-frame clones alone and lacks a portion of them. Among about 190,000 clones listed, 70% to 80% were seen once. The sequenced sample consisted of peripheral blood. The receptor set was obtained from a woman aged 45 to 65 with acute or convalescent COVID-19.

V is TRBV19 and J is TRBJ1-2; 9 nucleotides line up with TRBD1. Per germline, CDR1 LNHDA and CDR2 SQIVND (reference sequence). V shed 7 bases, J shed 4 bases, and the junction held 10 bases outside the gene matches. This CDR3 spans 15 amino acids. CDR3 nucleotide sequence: TGTGCCAGTACCATCTCCGGGACAGGGAGCTATGGCTACACCTTC. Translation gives CASTISGTGSYGYTF.

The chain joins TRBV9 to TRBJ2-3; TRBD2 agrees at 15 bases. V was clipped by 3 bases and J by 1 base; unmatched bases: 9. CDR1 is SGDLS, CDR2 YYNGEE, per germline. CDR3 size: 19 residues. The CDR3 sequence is CASSAPGLAGGRGTDTQYF. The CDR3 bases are TGTGCCAGCAGCGCTCCTGGACTAGCGGGGGGGCGGGGCACAGATACGCAGTATTTT.

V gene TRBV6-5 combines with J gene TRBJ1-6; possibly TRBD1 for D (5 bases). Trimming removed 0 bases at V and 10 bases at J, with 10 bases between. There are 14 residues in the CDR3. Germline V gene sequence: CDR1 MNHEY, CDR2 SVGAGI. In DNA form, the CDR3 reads TGTGCCAGCAGTTACTCTAGGGGTGGCTCACCCCTCCACTTT. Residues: CASSYSRGGSPLHF.

The CDR3 DNA sequence: TGTGCCTGGAGTCCCCCGAGGGGGTACGAGCAGTACTTC. Amino acids: CAWSPPRGYEQYF. V is TRBV30 and J is TRBJ2-7, with a weak D call TRBD1 (6 bases). Germline V lookup: CDR1 GTSNPN, CDR2 SVGIG (reference sequence). CDR3 length: 13 residues. The V and J ends lost 2 bases and 4 bases respectively, with 12 bases between them.

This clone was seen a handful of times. CDR3 in DNA: TGCGCCAGCATAGGACAGCCTACCACTGAAGCTTTCTTT. Translated: CASIGQPTTEAFF. The chain couples TRBV23-1 to TRBJ1-1, with D possibly TRBD1 on 6 matching bases. TRBV23-1 is noted as an ORF with a role that remains uncertain. CDR3 length: 13 residues. The V and J ends lost 7 bases and 4 bases respectively, with 13 bases between them.